This TCR beta chain was found in a study of blood T cell repertoires in COVID-19. Study-level background: Italy, Spain and the United States were the sources of the convalescent and acute COVID-19 samples. From T cells, B-cell-depleted T cells, or PBMCs came the material, which was cDNA or gDNA.

Trimming removed 8 bases at V and 5 bases at J, with 13 bases between. Germline V CDR1 and CDR2: SNHLY, FYNNEI. This CDR3 region has 14 residues. In the original analysis: Estimation of nucleated cell counts relied on the amplification of reference gene primers. Method: immunoSEQ multiplex PCR; TCRdb's copy keeps in-frame clones and lacks some. D and trimming were read from the DNA, whereas the V and J calls and clone size are those reported in that table. This table has roughly 160,000 clones, 83% appearing once. The rearrangement uses TRBV2 and TRBJ1-6; D call uncertain. This clonotype originated in an elderly woman with acute or convalescent COVID-19. The sequenced sample consisted of peripheral blood. CDR3 in amino acids: CASAATGDNSPLHF. CDR3 DNA: TGTGCCAGCGCGGCTACGGGAGATAATTCACCCCTCCACTTT.